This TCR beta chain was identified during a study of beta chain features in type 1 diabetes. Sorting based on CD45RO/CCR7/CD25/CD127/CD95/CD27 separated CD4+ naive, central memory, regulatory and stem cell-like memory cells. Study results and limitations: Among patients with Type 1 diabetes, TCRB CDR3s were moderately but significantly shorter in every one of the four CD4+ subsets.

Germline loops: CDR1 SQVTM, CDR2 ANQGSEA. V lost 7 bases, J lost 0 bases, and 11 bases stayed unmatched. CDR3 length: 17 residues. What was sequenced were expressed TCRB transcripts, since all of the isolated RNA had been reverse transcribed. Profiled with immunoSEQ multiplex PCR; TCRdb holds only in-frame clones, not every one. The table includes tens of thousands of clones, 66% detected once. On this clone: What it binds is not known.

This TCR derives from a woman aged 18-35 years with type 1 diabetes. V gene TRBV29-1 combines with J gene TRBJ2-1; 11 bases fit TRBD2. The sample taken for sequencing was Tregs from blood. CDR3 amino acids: CSASRGTSGSSYNEQFF. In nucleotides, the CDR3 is TGCAGCGCCTCCAGGGGGACTAGCGGCAGCTCCTACAATGAGCAGTTCTTC.